This record looks at one TCR beta chain sequence and its context. This sample was taken from a study of OX40 agonist ivuxolimab in advanced cancers. Looked up from germline, CDR1 is LNHNV and CDR2 is YYDKDF (reference sequence). CDR3 length: 13 amino acids. Between the trimmed V and J ends, which lost 4 bases and 2 bases, there was a span of 9 bases. Measured with immunoSEQ multiplex PCR; TCRdb has only the in-frame clones, and not every one. Among 65,000 to 80,000 clones listed, about 88% were seen once. The TCR comes from an adult with an advanced solid tumor such as melanoma, head and neck, liver or kidney cancer. This sample comprised CD4+ or CD8+ T cells sorted from blood, obtained in a trial of the OX40 agonist ivuxolimab. This sequence joins TRBV15 and TRBJ2-7, with unresolved D. The CDR3 spells CATSTPPTYEQYF. Written as DNA, the CDR3 is TGTGCCACCAGCACCCCGCCCACCTACGAGCAGTACTTC.